This T cell receptor beta chain was captured in a study of T cells in Graves' hyperthyroidism and ophthalmopathy. In the study overall: Any treatment followed the collection of peripheral blood at initial diagnosis.

Germline V gene sequence: CDR1 SEHNR, CDR2 FQNEAQ (reference sequence). This CDR3 has 19 residues. Trimming removed 4 bases from V and 0 bases from J, with 19 bases in between. Regions amplified from RNA transcripts were the TCR beta CDR3 regions. With the HTBI primer set, the TCR CDR3 went through a first round of RT-PCR. TCRdb itself ran the multiplex PCR reads through MiXCR, one entry per CDR3 protein. Among 600,000 to 800,000 distinct CDR3 sequences listed, 30% to 40% were seen once. This clonotype is labeled as medium-sized. The hyperthyroidism was newly diagnosed and had lasted under 2 months; the patients were aged 18 to 65. Patients were excluded because of uncontrolled infection, other autoimmune disease, pregnancy or lactation.

Sample: blood. This chain uses TRBV7-9 with TRBJ2-6; D is perhaps TRBD1 or TRBD2 (5 bases each). The sequence came from a woman in her thirties or forties with Graves' hyperthyroidism. The CDR3 here is CASSSPRGAEISGANVLTF. The CDR3 DNA sequence: TGTGCCAGCAGCTCGCCGAGAGGGGCCGAAATCTCTGGGGCCAACGTCCTGACTTTC.